This entry describes one TCR beta chain. V was shortened by 3 bases and J by 12 bases, with 17 bases between the two germline ends. This CDR3 spans 14 amino acids. Germline CDR1 reads LNHDA; CDR2 reads SQIVND (reference sequence). The sample originates from a study of blood T cell repertoires in COVID-19. Study summary: Some COVID-19 samples were acute and others convalescent; all came from the United States, Italy and Spain.

Some clones are missing from TCRdb's copy, which holds only in-frame ones; the method was immunoSEQ multiplex PCR. This table has 270,000 or so clones, about 91% appearing once. This study enrolled people aged roughly 18 to 90 from about 24 US geographic areas. Grouping used clinical history reported by participants in a survey and questionnaire. The sample taken for sequencing was PBMCs or T cells enriched from blood (not recorded which). This clonotype was obtained from a woman in her forties with acute COVID-19. The genes are TRBV19 and TRBJ1-4, with D possibly matching TRBD1 (6 bases). The DNA for the CDR3 is TGTGCCAGTAGTATTTTCGGCAGGGGAGATGAACTGTTTTTT. Translated, it gives CASSIFGRGDELFF.